This TCR beta chain is from a study of blood T cell repertoires in COVID-19. Whole-study context: Researchers got acute and convalescent COVID-19 samples from the United States, Italy and Spain. Nucleic acid was either cDNA or gDNA, and it came from T cells, B-cell-depleted T cells, or PBMCs.

Per the original methods: Researchers report that nucleated cell counts were estimated from reference gene primer amplification. Clones were sequenced by immunoSEQ multiplex PCR, and TCRdb holds only the in-frame ones, with some missing. That table gives V, J and clone size, and the DNA gave D and trimming. Counted here are approximately 97,000 clones, more than 75% occurring once; the ten biggest clones make up 2.5% to 3.5%. The V gene end was trimmed by 5 bases and the J gene end by 2 bases; junction bases not matched to a gene: 3. Germline values: CDR1 WNHNN, CDR2 SYGVQD (reference sequence). The CDR3 length is 14 residues.

The sequencing sample was made of peripheral blood. V is TRBV10-1 and J is TRBJ1-3; 7 nucleotides match TRBD1. The receptor comes from a middle-aged man with active or convalescent COVID-19. The CDR3 sequence is CASSTGTAGNTIYF. The CDR3 nucleotides read TGCGCCAGCAGTACCGGGACAGCTGGAAACACCATATATTTT.